This T cell receptor beta chain is from a study of CD8 T cells in ankylosing spondylitis. Broader study findings: Disease-linked clones bore a CD8+ phenotype, appearing relatively rarely in peripheral blood. One TCR beta motif, made up of roughly 8 highly homologous variants, appeared characteristic of ankylosing spondylitis blood. Disease-linked clones were reportedly significantly enriched in matched ankylosing spondylitis synovial fluid.

Trimming removed 5 bases at V and 6 bases at J, with 9 bases between. CDR1 and CDR2 from the germline V gene are KGHDR and SFDVKD. There are 13 residues in the CDR3. Each CDR3 protein gets one entry after TCRdb re-called the 5' RACE reads with MiXCR. This repertoire shows around 39,000 distinct CDR3 sequences, 10% to 15% found once; its top ten account for less than 35%. In the case of this clonotype: Its target is not known.

The gene calls are TRBV24-1 and TRBJ2-2; possibly TRBD2 for D (5 bases). The receptor was derived from a male donor with ankylosing spondylitis. The source material was synovial fluid, either unsorted or a sorted T cell fraction (not recorded which). The CDR3 loop is CATSVGSPGELFF. CDR3 DNA sequence: TGTGCCACCAGTGTTGGGAGCCCCGGGGAGCTGTTTTTT.